This T cell receptor (beta chain) was identified during a study of shared clonotypes between healthy human individuals. The V gene end was trimmed by 5 bases and the J gene end by 1 base; junction bases not matched to a gene: 5. CDR1 is SNHLY and CDR2 is FYNNEI in the germline V gene. The CDR3 covers 15 residues. Only in-frame clones appear in the TCRdb table, and some are missing; sequencing was by immunoSEQ multiplex PCR. The table lists hundreds of thousands of clones, around 96% of them singletons. The naive CD8 fraction comprised CD45RO-negative cells positively selected for CCR7 and excluded terminally differentiated effector memory CD45RA+ cells. Overall study findings and caveats: Sharing across four donors was highest in naive CD4 (about 5%) and lowest in memory CD8 (approximately 0.4%). Naive subsets generally exceeded memory subsets in estimated richness.

With respect to this clone: What it binds is unknown.

The gene calls are TRBV2 and TRBJ2-7; TRBD2 agrees at 10 bases. The TCR sequence derives from a woman under 40 in good health. Sequenced material: naive CD8+ T cells sorted from blood. CDR3 in DNA: TGTGCCAGCAGTCCACTAGCGGGACTTTCCTACGAGCAGTACTTC. Translation gives CASSPLAGLSYEQYF.